This is a list of T cell receptor beta chains from one sample in a study of siplizumab effects on memory and regulatory T cells. This table comes from immunoSEQ multiplex PCR, and its TCRdb copy is limited to in-frame clones, with some not included. This table has 90,000 to 120,000 clones, about 93% appearing once. The material sequenced was Tregs sorted from blood. The receptors stem from a human donor in good health. The CDR3 runs from the conserved cysteine through the conserved F or W. Each record gives: J gene, V gene, D gene, CDR3 length, clone size, CDR3 DNA, CDR3 protein. The D gene is left open where the match is weak. Some rows have no size entry. The others give once, few or many, or a class for an expanded clone.

>TRBJ1-1|TRBV5-6|-|15|-
TGTGCCAGCAGCTCCGTTGGGGAAATGAACACTGAAGCTTTCTTT
CASSSVGEMNTEAFF
>TRBJ2-3|TRBV14|-|14|-
TGTGCCAGCAGCCAAGGGCAACCTCCAGATACGCAGTATTTT
CASSQGQPPDTQYF
>TRBJ1-1|TRBV6-6|TRBD1|14|-
TGTGCCAGCAGCCTCGGGACAGCGAACACTGAAGCTTTCTTT
CASSLGTANTEAFF
>TRBJ2-7|TRBV4-1|TRBD1|18|-
TGCGCCAGCAGCCAAGCTCCTACAGGGGCGAGGACCTCCTACGAGCAGTACTTC
CASSQAPTGARTSYEQYF
>TRBJ1-1|TRBV14|TRBD1|15|-
TGTGCCAGCAGCCAGAGGACAGGGATGAACACTGAAGCTTTCTTT
CASSQRTGMNTEAFF
>TRBJ2-1|TRBV5-4|TRBD1|15|-
TGTGCCAGCAGCCCTCAGGGGGTTGCGTACAATGAGCAGTTCTTC
CASSPQGVAYNEQFF
>TRBJ2-2|TRBV12-2|-|15|-
TGTGCAAGTCGCCTAGGACTAACGAACACCGGGGAGCTGTTTTTT
CASRLGLTNTGELFF
>TRBJ2-5|TRBV5-4|-|13|-
TGTGCCAGCAGCCGGGACACACAAGAGACCCAGTACTTC
CASSRDTQETQYF
>TRBJ2-2|TRBV7-9|TRBD2|16|-
TGTGCCAGCAGCCCTCGACTAGCGGGGGGGACCGGGGAGCTGTTTTTT
CASSPRLAGGTGELFF
>TRBJ2-2|TRBV25-1|TRBD1|17|-
TGTGCCAGCAGTTCCCGACCGGGACAGGGGAACACCGGGGAGCTATTTTTT
CASSSRPGQGNTGELFF
>TRBJ2-1|TRBV5-1|-|16|-
TGCGCCAGCAGCTTTGCGATGGGAGCTCTTGTCAATGAGCAGTTCTTC
CASSFAMGALVNEQFF
>TRBJ2-5|TRBV14|-|16|once
TGTGCCAGCAGCTCGACTGGCGGAGCCATGGGAGAGACCCAGTACTTC
CASSSTGGAMGETQYF
>TRBJ2-3|TRBV5-1|-|14|-
TGCGCCAGCAGCTTGGGACATAGCACAGATACGCAGTATTTT
CASSLGHSTDTQYF
>TRBJ1-4|TRBV4-3|-|17|-
TGCGCCAGCAGCCATACGGGACACAAGGCAACTAATGAAAAACTGTTTTTT
CASSHTGHKATNEKLFF
>TRBJ2-5|TRBV15|-|15|once
TGTGCCACCAGCAGCATTCTACCTTTCCAAGAGACCCAGTACTTC
CATSSILPFQETQYF
>TRBJ2-7|TRBV6-1|-|14|-
TGTGCCAGCAGTGAACCCCGGGGCGTCTACGAGCAGTACTTC
CASSEPRGVYEQYF
>TRBJ1-2|TRBV18|-|14|-
TGTGCCAGCTCACCTGGCGGAGGGGGTTATGGCTACACCTTC
CASSPGGGGYGYTF
>TRBJ2-1|TRBV9|TRBD1|12|-
TGTGCCAGCAGCGACCGGACAGGGAAGCAGTTCTTC
CASSDRTGKQFF
>TRBJ2-7|TRBV6-1|-|14|-
TGTGCCAGCAGGCCGACAAGGGGGTTTCACGAGCAGTACTTC
CASRPTRGFHEQYF
>TRBJ2-3|TRBV29-1|-|12|-
TGCAGCGTGCGGGTTGGCACAGATACGCAGTATTTT
CSVRVGTDTQYF
>TRBJ1-2|TRBV19|TRBD1|13|-
TGTGCCAGTAGCCGGGGACAGACCTATGGCTACACCTTC
CASSRGQTYGYTF
>TRBJ1-4|TRBV6-5|-|14|-
TGTGCCAGCAGTTACTCCCAGGGGAGAGAAAAACTGTTTTTT
CASSYSQGREKLFF
>TRBJ2-2|TRBV29-1|-|12|-
TGCAGCGTTGGGCAGAACACCGGGGAGCTGTTTTTT
CSVGQNTGELFF
>TRBJ1-1|TRBV19|TRBD1|15|-
TGTGCCAGTAGTTTGTCACAGGGGATCGCCACTGAAGCTTTCTTT
CASSLSQGIATEAFF
>TRBJ2-2|TRBV4-3|TRBD1|17|-
TGCGCCAGCAGCCAAGCTAGGAGGACAGGGAAAACCGGGGAGCTGTTTTTT
CASSQARRTGKTGELFF
>TRBJ1-6|TRBV2|-|14|-
TGTGCCAGCAGTCCCCGGGAGGGCAGTTCACCCCTCCACTTT
CASSPREGSSPLHF